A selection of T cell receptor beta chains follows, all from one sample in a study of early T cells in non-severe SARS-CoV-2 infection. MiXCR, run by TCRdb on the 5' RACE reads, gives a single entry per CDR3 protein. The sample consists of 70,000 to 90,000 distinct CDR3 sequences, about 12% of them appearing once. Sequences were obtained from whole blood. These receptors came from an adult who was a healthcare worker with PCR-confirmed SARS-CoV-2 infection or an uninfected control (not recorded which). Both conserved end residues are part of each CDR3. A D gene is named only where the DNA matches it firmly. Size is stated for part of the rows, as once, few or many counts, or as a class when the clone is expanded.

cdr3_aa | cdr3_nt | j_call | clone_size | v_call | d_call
CASSPGGTNGNTIYF | TGTGCCAGCAGCCCCGGCGGGACTAATGGAAACACCATATATTTT | TRBJ1-3 | many | TRBV7-8 | NA
CASPPNTSYEQYF | TGCGCCAGTCCCCCAAACACCTCCTACGAGCAGTACTTC | TRBJ2-7 | few | TRBV4-1 | NA
CSASHEGESSPLHF | TGCAGTGCTAGTCACGAAGGGGAGAGTTCACCCCTCCACTTT | TRBJ1-6 | many | TRBV20-1 | NA
CASSLDRSDGTIYF | TGTGCCAGCAGCCTCGACCGATCGGATGGCACCATATATTTT | TRBJ1-3 | NA | TRBV9 | NA
CASGENEQYF | TGTGCCAGCGGGGAGAACGAGCAGTACTTC | TRBJ2-7 | few | TRBV28 | NA
CASSLQGPYGYTF | TGTGCCAGCAGTTTGCAGGGTCCCTATGGCTACACCTTC | TRBJ1-2 | NA | TRBV27 | NA
CSVAGPSGRETQYF | TGCAGCGTTGCGGGCCCATCCGGGCGGGAGACCCAGTACTTC | TRBJ2-5 | NA | TRBV29-1 | NA
CASSQQGNSPLHF | TGTGCCAGCAGTCAACAGGGGAATTCACCCCTCCACTTT | TRBJ1-6 | NA | TRBV12-3/TRBV12-4 | TRBD1
CATGLGVYNEQFF | TGTGCGACGGGACTAGGGGTTTACAATGAGCAGTTCTTC | TRBJ2-1 | NA | TRBV11-2 | TRBD2
CSAHVANTGELFF | TGCAGCGCCCACGTGGCAAACACCGGGGAGCTGTTTTTT | TRBJ2-2 | NA | TRBV29-1 | NA
CASSVLADYNEQFF | TGTGCCAGTAGTGTCTTAGCGGACTACAATGAGCAGTTCTTC | TRBJ2-1 | NA | TRBV19 | NA
CASSLDHNTGELFF | TGCGCCAGCAGCTTGGATCATAACACCGGGGAGCTGTTTTTT | TRBJ2-2 | NA | TRBV5-1 | NA
CASSLPAGSYEQYF | TGTGCCAGCAGTTTACCCGCCGGGTCTTACGAGCAGTACTTC | TRBJ2-7 | few | TRBV28 | NA
CASSQAQGMEYF | TGTGCCAGCAGCCAAGCACAGGGTATGGAGTACTTC | TRBJ2-7 | NA | TRBV3-1 | NA
CSPRRVKNIQYF | TGCAGTCCCCGGCGGGTCAAGAACATTCAGTACTTC | TRBJ2-4 | NA | TRBV29-1 | NA